The rows below give T cell receptor beta chains drawn from one sample of a study of identical twins. TCRdb analysed the 5' RACE reads with MiXCR anew, one entry per CDR3 protein. Found here are more than 1.5 million distinct CDR3 sequences, under 35% of them singletons; the top ten hold more than 0.25%. The sample consisted of cord blood. The origin of the receptors is a newborn girl in good health. Both conserved end residues are trimmed from each CDR3.

v_call	j_call	cdr3_aa
TRBV11-2	TRBJ2-3	ASSLERGARTDTQY
TRBV28	TRBJ1-6	ASSSDSPLH
TRBV25-1	TRBJ1-2	ASRGEVGGYGYT
TRBV10-3	TRBJ2-3	AIAGGADTQY
TRBV4-2	TRBJ2-7	ASSQLGQYEQY
TRBV29-1	TRBJ2-1	SVGGQSYNEQF
TRBV28	TRBJ1-2	ASRDKGNYGYT
TRBV6-2/TRBV6-3	TRBJ1-1	ASSYGTRGEAF
TRBV11-2	TRBJ2-3	ASSLKLRGSSTDTQY
TRBV20-1	TRBJ1-5	SARDLWGNQPQH
TRBV5-1	TRBJ2-7	ASSLMDSGYEQY
TRBV11-2	TRBJ2-1	ASSSIRRERAHNEQF
TRBV12-5	TRBJ1-1	ASGLNRNTEAF
TRBV12-3/TRBV12-4	TRBJ1-5	ASSFGRGGSNQPQH
TRBV20-1	TRBJ2-5	SAWTYSGQETQY
TRBV25-1	TRBJ2-3	ASSQGGLVGTDTQY
TRBV4-2	TRBJ2-3	ASSQDSNRASGTDTQY
TRBV4-2	TRBJ2-5	ASSQVEKRVQY
TRBV6-1	TRBJ1-5	ASAGTGGKWQPQH
TRBV20-1	TRBJ1-1	SAREGPGQKTEAF
TRBV6-1	TRBJ1-2	ASRPGQSPFGYT
TRBV11-2	NA	ASSSGSGYEQY
TRBV7-8	TRBJ2-5	ASSLAGIGGSQETQY
TRBV3-1	TRBJ2-7	ASSQVARSSYEQY
TRBV6-4	TRBJ2-3	ASSALPGPSDTQY